This TCR beta chain is from a study of blood T cell repertoires in COVID-19. Study-level background: Nucleic acid was either cDNA or gDNA, and it came from T cells, B-cell-depleted T cells, or PBMCs.

This CDR3 contains 15 residues. V shed 10 bases and J 6 bases; nucleotides not matched to a gene: 14. From germline, CDR1 is LNHDA and CDR2 SQIVND (reference sequence). Authors' methods: Counts of nucleated cells, estimated from reference gene primer amplification, were obtained. Generated by immunoSEQ multiplex PCR, the TCRdb table keeps only in-frame clones and is missing some. The DNA gave D and trimming, while V, J and clone size come from that table. The sample lists roughly 140,000 clones, 76% occurring once. The source material was peripheral blood. The chain links TRBV19 to TRBJ2-1; 8 nucleotides match TRBD2. This sequence was found in a man aged 55-75 years with acute or convalescent COVID-19. In DNA form, the CDR3 reads TGTGCCACCCTCTCGTTGCGGGAGGCGGTCAATGAGCAGTTCTTC. Amino acids: CATLSLREAVNEQFF.